This TCR beta chain was observed in a study of blood T cell repertoires in COVID-19 (dated by TCRdb to 2020 to 2022). The study in broad terms: Samples from collaborators originated in the United States, Italy and Spain and spanned both the acute and convalescent phases of COVID-19. The prospective study material was composed of cDNA or gDNA derived from T cells, B-cell-depleted T cells, or PBMCs. The dataset comprised deeply sampled blood TCRbeta repertoires from subjects exposed to, actively infected with, or recovered from COVID-19. A freely available public database, intended as a resource for researchers studying the immune response to SARS-CoV-2, is where the repertoires were released. Samples were obtained from the ongoing ImmuneRACE study (first 160 participants) and from 1,200 or so subjects provided by 6 global collaborators. Nearly every sample came with metadata listing a de-identified subject ID, COVID-19 status, age in years and sex. Where available, HLA class I and class II types were taken from metadata supplied by the sample provider and were not determined by assay-based typing. Study-wide findings and limitations: The amount of clinical and demographic metadata varied by source and participant and was provided uncurated.

TCRbeta CDR3 regions were amplified from genomic DNA using the immunoSEQ Assay, a bias-controlled multiplex PCR. In the source study's methods: The number of nucleated cells in each sample was estimated from the amplification of reference gene primers within the assay. To quantify the absolute abundance of each unique TCRbeta CDR3 rearrangement, sequence reads were collapsed and filtered. Productive Simpson clonality was computed per sample as the square root of Simpson's diversity index over productive rearrangements. TCRdb took this table from immuneACCESS and kept in-frame rearrangements with V and J called. Such tables lack part of the clones; where checked against another copy, unresolved V genes explain under half of the gap, and the rest is unexplained. The V and J calls and clone size come from that table; D and trimming were worked out from the DNA. The sample yields roughly 97,000 clones; about nine tenths were counted once. The top ten clones comprise about 1.7% of the sample.

Worth noting for this clone: There is no known antigen for this receptor. Base qualities are not provided; no much larger clone lies one nucleotide away.

There are 13 amino acids in the CDR3, from cysteine to phenylalanine inclusive. Just the 39-base CDR3 DNA is kept, in frame starting at base 1. The germline V gene (reference sequence) specifies LGHDT as CDR1 and YNNKEL as CDR2. Between the V and J ends, shortened by 5 bases and 4 bases respectively, the junction contains 9 bases. Collaborating institutions collected whole blood in K2EDTA tubes following their own protocols. Collaborator samples were shipped for TCRbeta analysis as frozen whole blood, isolated PBMCs, or DNA extracted from either sample type. Sequenced input: peripheral blood. This receptor chain uses TRBV3-1 (or the pseudogene TRBV3-2) and TRBJ1-5; the D gene identity is not certain. The clonotype comes from a man in his 60s with acute or convalescent COVID-19. In nucleotide form, the sequence is TGTGCCAGCAGCGAACACGGGAATCAGCCCCAGCATTTT. This yields the protein CASSEHGNQPQHF.